This entry lists 23 T cell receptor beta chains sequenced from one sample in a study of shared clonotypes between healthy human individuals. Method: immunoSEQ multiplex PCR; TCRdb's copy keeps in-frame clones and lacks some. This sample has about 2.2 million clones, with about 93% found just once. CD45RO-negative cells were positively selected for CCR7, leaving out terminally differentiated effector memory CD45RA+ cells. The sample comprised naive CD8+ T cells from PBMCs. The receptors come from a young man in good health. Some clones in this sample may be carry-over from other donors' samples.

The rearrangement joins TRBV28 to TRBJ1-5, with a tentative D call TRBD1 (6 bases). Deletions cut 6 bases from V and 7 bases from J, with 13 bases between. The germline V gene encodes CDR1 MDHEN and CDR2 SYDVKM. The CDR3 has 13 residues. The CDR3 region is CASSGGAGQPQHF. CDR3 DNA: TGTGCCAGCAGCGGGGGGGCGGGACAGCCCCAGCATTTT.

The chain carries TRBV5-1 and TRBJ2-2; possible D gene TRBD2, 5 bases. Trimming cost V 5 bases and J 11 bases, with 19 bases left between them. The CDR3 sequence is 14 residues long. The germline CDR1 and CDR2 sequences are SGHRS and YFSETQ. The CDR3: CASRRGSRWGELFF. The CDR3 DNA reads TGCGCCAGCAGGCGAGGGTCCCGCTGGGGAGAGCTGTTTTTT.

The chain carries TRBV29-1 and TRBJ1-4; no clear D. With 2 bases removed from V and 4 bases from J, the gap between germline ends came to 2 bases. Germline CDR1 reads SQVTM; CDR2 reads ANQGSEA. This CDR3 comprises 11 residues. The CDR3, as DNA: TGCAGCGTTGAAATTAATGAAAAACTGTTTTTT. Its protein is CSVEINEKLFF.

The CDR3 region is CATSRGTGVEQYF. The CDR3 coding sequence is TGTGCCACCAGCAGAGGGACAGGGGTCGAGCAGTACTTC. V and J are TRBV15 and TRBJ2-7; 9 positions match TRBD1. Germline values: CDR1 LNHNV, CDR2 YYDKDF (reference sequence). The length of the CDR3 is 13 residues. V shed 1 base and J 6 bases; nucleotides not matched to a gene: 1. The full variable domain, its missing parts supplied by reference TRBV15 and TRBJ2-7, is DAMVIQNPRYQVTQFGKPVTLSCSQTLNHNVMYWYQQKSSQAPKLLFHYYDKDFNNEADTPDNFQSRRPNTSFCFLDIRSPGLGDTAMYLCATSRGTGVEQYFGPGTRLTVT.

CDR3 amino acids: CASSSIPAGENEQYF. CDR3 DNA: TGTGCCAGCAGTTCCATTCCGGCAGGGGAGAACGAGCAGTACTTC. The gene calls are TRBV28 and TRBJ2-7, with D possibly TRBD1 on 6 matching bases. The CDR3 is 15 amino acids. The germline V and J ends were trimmed by 4 bases and 5 bases, with 18 bases remaining between them. Germline V gene sequence: CDR1 MDHEN, CDR2 SYDVKM.

The chain links TRBV7-9 to TRBJ2-1; TRBD2 agrees at 13 bases. The CDR3 has 16 residues. J gave up 2 bases and V 5 bases, and 3 bases lay outside the gene matches. CDR1 and CDR2 from the germline V gene are SEHNR and FQNEAQ (reference sequence). The CDR3 loop is CASSRTSGGAYNEQFF. CDR3 DNA: TGTGCCAGCAGCCGGACTAGCGGGGGCGCCTACAATGAGCAGTTCTTC.

V and J are TRBV2 and TRBJ1-1; D possibly corresponds to TRBD1 (5 bases). CDR3 size: 13 residues. The V gene's germline CDR1 is SNHLY and CDR2 FYNNEI. The germline V and J ends were trimmed by 6 bases and 1 base, with 9 bases remaining between them. The CDR3 DNA follows: TGTGCCAGCAGCGGACAACCGAACACTGAAGCTTTCTTT. Its translation: CASSGQPNTEAFF.

J is TRBJ2-7 and V is TRBV4-1; TRBD1 agrees at 7 bases. From germline, CDR1 is MGHRA and CDR2 YSYEKL. Losses at the gene ends were 5 bases for V and 3 bases for J; bases not matched to a gene: 7. The CDR3 has 14 amino acids. In DNA form, the CDR3 reads TGCGCCAGCAGCTATTGGGACAGAGACTACGAGCAGTACTTC. It specifies CASSYWDRDYEQYF.

The gene calls are TRBV27 and TRBJ1-5; D unresolved. The CDR3 covers 14 residues. Trimming removed 5 bases at V and 0 bases at J, with 8 bases between. CDR1 and CDR2 (germline): MNHEY, SMNVEV (reference sequence). The DNA of the CDR3 is TGTGCCAGCAGTCAGTGGAATAGCAATCAGCCCCAGCATTTT. As protein: CASSQWNSNQPQHF.

The J gene is TRBJ2-7, the V gene TRBV5-1; possibly TRBD1 or TRBD2 for D (5 bases each). The CDR3 extends over 14 amino acids. Germline values: CDR1 SGHRS, CDR2 YFSETQ. Trimming removed 5 bases at V and 0 bases at J, with 12 bases between. The CDR3 spells CASRLPGTSYEQYF. CDR3 nucleotides: TGCGCCAGCAGACTACCCGGGACCTCCTACGAGCAGTACTTC.

To note about this clone: Other nucleotide sequences in the sample specify the same CDR3. This sequence joins TRBV19 and TRBJ2-7; D ambiguous. The CDR3 sequence is 13 residues long. With 4 bases removed from V and 0 bases from J, the gap between germline ends came to 7 bases. Germline V gene lookup returns CDR1 LNHDA and CDR2 SQIVND (reference sequence). The CDR3 here is CASSNWDSYEQYF. The CDR3 DNA reads TGTGCCAGTAGTAATTGGGACTCCTACGAGCAGTACTTC.

The genes are TRBV28 and TRBJ1-1, with D unclear. The V gene lost 1 base and the J gene lost 3 bases, with 9 bases spanning the gap. Germline lookup yields CDR1 MDHEN and CDR2 SYDVKM. The CDR3 is made up of 14 amino acids. The CDR3 here is CASSLSRWDTEAFF. CDR3 DNA sequence: TGTGCCAGCAGTTTATCTAGGTGGGACACTGAAGCTTTCTTT.

CDR3 amino acids: CSSSGGSYNEQFF. In DNA, the CDR3 is TGCAGCTCGTCAGGGGGCTCCTACAATGAGCAGTTCTTC. V and J are TRBV29-1 and TRBJ2-1; TRBD1 matches 7 bases. Germline V gene data show CDR1 as SQVTM and CDR2 as ANQGSEA. The V gene end was trimmed by 8 bases and the J gene end by 0 bases; junction bases not matched to a gene: 4. This CDR3 is built from 13 residues.

The chain is built from TRBV19 and TRBJ2-1; 8 bases are a match to TRBD1. This CDR3 region has 14 residues. V lost 5 bases, J lost 8 bases, and 8 bases stayed unmatched. CDR1 and CDR2 (germline): LNHDA, SQIVND (reference sequence). The CDR3 reads CASSPRTGYDEQFF. CDR3 bases: TGTGCCAGTAGTCCCCGGACAGGGTATGATGAGCAGTTCTTC.

V is TRBV28 and J is TRBJ2-2; a possible D gene is TRBD2 (6 bases). Trimming shortened V by 2 bases and J by 7 bases, and 14 bases separated the two germline ends. Per germline, CDR1 MDHEN and CDR2 SYDVKM. CDR3 length: 15 amino acids. This CDR3 is CASSLTQVDYGELFF. The CDR3 nucleotides are TGTGCCAGCAGTTTAACCCAGGTGGACTACGGGGAGCTGTTTTTT.

In the case of this clone: At one boundary the junction diverges from the germline segment, which might be a read error. In the same sample, other DNA sequences code for this CDR3. The chain employs TRBV29-1 and TRBJ1-2; TRBD1 matches at 7 bases. Germline loops: CDR1 SQVTM, CDR2 ANQGSEA. This CDR3 has 13 residues. The CDR3 region has the DNA TGCAGCGTGGAAGACCGGGACAGCTATGGCTACACCTTC. This sequence encodes CSVEDRDSYGYTF.

This chain connects TRBV7-2 to TRBJ1-1; possible D gene TRBD1, 5 bases. Trimming removed 0 bases at V and 5 bases at J, with 10 bases between. This CDR3 is built from 14 residues. Germline CDR1 reads SGHTA; CDR2 reads FQGNSA. The CDR3, as DNA: TGTGCCAGCAGCTTAGCAGGGGCGAGAACTGAAGCTTTCTTT. Encoded protein: CASSLAGARTEAFF.

This chain uses TRBV9 with TRBJ2-7; D possibly corresponds to TRBD1 (6 bases). The CDR3 length is 14 residues. Trimming stripped 3 bases from V and 3 bases from J, with 13 bases between. The germline V gene encodes CDR1 SGDLS and CDR2 YYNGEE. CDR3 sequence: CASSAGHAGYEQYF. The CDR3 nucleotides are TGTGCCAGCAGCGCGGGACACGCCGGCTACGAGCAGTACTTC.

This clone has just a few counts. V is TRBV28 and J is TRBJ1-1, with no clear D. V lost 9 bases, J lost 1 base, and 12 bases lay in between. This CDR3 has 13 residues. Germline-derived CDR1 and CDR2 are MDHEN and SYDVKM. The CDR3 DNA sequence: TGTGCCAGTAAGTACTCGGAGAACACTGAAGCTTTCTTT. Translation gives CASKYSENTEAFF.

The chain is built from TRBV9 and TRBJ2-1; a possible D gene is TRBD2 (5 bases). Germline-derived CDR1 and CDR2 are SGDLS and YYNGEE. V gave up 4 bases and J gave up 7 bases, with 12 bases separating them. This CDR3 has 13 residues. The CDR3: CASSPRGWNEQFF. DNA for the CDR3: TGTGCCAGCAGCCCCCGGGGTTGGAATGAGCAGTTCTTC.

This clone was observed a single time. V usage is TRBV29-1 and J usage is TRBJ1-2; D unclear. This CDR3 is built from 13 residues. CDR1 and CDR2 (germline): SQVTM, ANQGSEA. The germline V and J ends were trimmed by 7 bases and 2 bases, with 14 bases remaining between them. The CDR3 DNA follows: TGCAGCGCTCTGACGGCCTTAAACTATGGCTACACCTTC. Translation gives CSALTALNYGYTF.

V gene TRBV27 combines with J gene TRBJ2-1; perhaps TRBD1 as D (6 bases). Trimming removed 5 bases at V and 5 bases at J, with 13 bases between. Germline loops: CDR1 MNHEY, CDR2 SMNVEV (reference sequence). The CDR3 is made up of 14 amino acids. DNA for the CDR3: TGTGCCAGCAGTAATACAGGGTCCAACAATGAGCAGTTCTTC. It is translated as CASSNTGSNNEQFF.

The rearrangement links TRBV7-8 to TRBJ1-1; D is unresolved. The CDR3 sequence is 15 residues long. Deletions cut 6 bases from V and 4 bases from J, with 18 bases between. Looked up from germline, CDR1 is SGHVS and CDR2 is FQNEAQ. DNA of the CDR3: TGTGCCAGCAGTCCCCGTTGGAGTAGTAGCACTGAAGCTTTCTTT. This translates into CASSPRWSSSTEAFF.